Below are 20 T cell receptor beta chains sequenced from a single sample in a study of human T cells and chemical hapten exposure. Each CDR3 protein gets one entry after TCRdb re-called the RACE reads with MiXCR. The profile shows 350,000 to 450,000 distinct CDR3 sequences, roughly 5% of them singletons. Time point: pre-sensitization, week 0. The treatment is: therapeutic diphenylcyclopropenone sensitization with weekly scalp DPC. Sequencing used whole blood, obtained in connection with sensitization to the hapten diphenylcyclopropenone (DPC). Receptors were obtained from a woman in her forties or fifties with alopecia areata. Some clones in this sample may be carry-over from other donors' samples.

This clonotype was picked up many times. CDR3 coding DNA: TGCAGTGCTAGTAGTGTTTTGAACACTGAAGCTTTCTTT. Translating gives CSASSVLNTEAFF. The rearrangement uses TRBV20-1 and TRBJ1-1; D is unresolved. Germline values: CDR1 DFQATT, CDR2 SNEGSKA (reference sequence). The germline V and J ends were trimmed by 3 bases and 0 bases, with 8 bases remaining between them. The CDR3 has 13 residues.

This clonotype occurred many times. This sequence joins TRBV20-1 and TRBJ2-7; D unclear. The CDR3 is made up of 12 amino acids. Germline-derived CDR1 and CDR2 are DFQATT and SNEGSKA (reference sequence). Trimming cost V 4 bases and J 2 bases, with 9 bases left between them. CDR3 DNA sequence: TGCAGTGCTACCTCCCCAACCTACGAGCAGTACTTC. Residues: CSATSPTYEQYF.

This clonotype turned up a few times. The V call is TRBV12-3 or TRBV12-4, the J call TRBJ1-6, with TRBD1 matching over 8 bases. This CDR3 comprises 15 residues. With V trimmed by 6 bases and J by 7 bases, 8 bases remained unmatched. The CDR3: CASRLNRGENSPLHF. In nucleotides, the CDR3 is TGTGCCAGCAGGCTCAACAGGGGGGAAAATTCACCCCTCCACTTT.

At least ten counts were recorded for this clonotype. V usage is TRBV6-1 and J usage is TRBJ2-7; tentatively, D is TRBD2 (6 bases). This CDR3 region has 13 residues. CDR1 and CDR2 from the germline V gene are MNHNS and SASEGT. The ends were cut back, 4 bases at V and 3 bases at J, with 10 bases in the middle. CDR3 amino acids: CASSGLRDYEQYF. The CDR3 DNA reads as TGTGCCAGCAGTGGTCTGCGGGACTACGAGCAGTACTTC.

This clonotype has only a few counts. The gene calls are TRBV2 and TRBJ1-4, with TRBD1 matching over 11 bases. Germline V gene sequence: CDR1 SNHLY, CDR2 FYNNEI. This CDR3 region has 14 residues. Trimming at V came to 7 bases and at J to 6 bases, leaving 4 bases not matched to a gene. The CDR3 DNA sequence: TGTGCCAGCACTGAGGACAGGGGGCATGAAAAACTGTTTTTT. Its translation is CASTEDRGHEKLFF.

The CDR3 reads CASVVGIAGDLNTGELFF. In DNA, the CDR3 is TGTGCCAGCGTGGTAGGGATAGCGGGGGACCTGAACACCGGGGAGCTGTTTTTT. This chain uses TRBV6-1 with TRBJ2-2; 9 bases fit TRBD2. The length of the CDR3 is 18 residues. Per the germline V gene, CDR1 is MNHNS and CDR2 is SASEGT. V was clipped by 8 bases and J by 1 base; unmatched bases: 14.

This clonotype occurred a few times. The DNA for the CDR3 is TGTGCCAGCAGTTCGACAGGTTCACCCCTCCACTTT. Translated: CASSSTGSPLHF. V usage is TRBV12-3 or TRBV12-4 and J usage is TRBJ1-6, with D possibly matching TRBD1 (6 bases). The CDR3 totals 12 residues. V lost 4 bases and J 9 bases, leaving 7 bases between the germline ends.

CDR3 in DNA: TGTGCCAGCTCACCACTCCCGGCTCCCGGGGCCGGCACTGAAGCTTTCTTT. Protein product: CASSPLPAPGAGTEAFF. V gene TRBV18 combines with J gene TRBJ1-1; the D gene is possibly TRBD1 (5 bases). This CDR3 comprises 17 residues. V lost 1 base and J lost 4, with 19 bases in between. Per the germline V gene, CDR1 is KGHSH and CDR2 is LQKENI.

This clonotype came up a few times. The chain recombines TRBV7-2 with TRBJ2-3; 9 nucleotides match TRBD2. The germline gives CDR1 SGHTA, CDR2 FQGNSA. The length of the CDR3 is 16 residues. V shed 1 base and J 4 bases; nucleotides not matched to a gene: 6. The CDR3 is CASSLDSGGLADTQYF. The DNA for the CDR3 is TGTGCCAGCAGCTTAGACAGCGGGGGGCTGGCAGATACGCAGTATTTT.

At least ten counts were recorded for this clonotype. J is TRBJ2-7 and V is TRBV11-2, with 7 bases that match TRBD1. J was trimmed by 1 base and V by 4 bases; bases with no gene match: 10. The V gene's germline CDR1 is SGHAT and CDR2 FQNNGV. The CDR3 is 16 amino acids. In DNA form, the CDR3 reads TGTGCCAGCAGCTCTCTATCTAGACAGGGTTCCTACGAGCAGTACTTC. This gives the protein CASSSLSRQGSYEQYF.

In this sample, this clonotype turned up many times. The chain uses TRBV29-1 and TRBJ2-1; 9 bases are shared with TRBD2. Germline CDR1 SQVTM, CDR2 ANQGSEA. Trimming cost V 5 bases and J 5 bases; bases outside gene matches: 7. The CDR3 consists of 14 residues. CDR3 protein: CSVWGGGANNEQFF. The CDR3 bases are TGCAGCGTTTGGGGCGGGGGGGCAAACAATGAGCAGTTCTTC.

This clonotype was observed a few times. The J gene is TRBJ1-1, the V gene TRBV5-1; 7 bases are shared with TRBD1. Germline trimming cut 3 bases from V and 0 bases from J; bases unmatched to any gene: 5. This CDR3 comprises 15 residues. The germline V gene has CDR1 SGHRS and CDR2 YFSETQ. The CDR3 DNA is TGCGCCAGCAGCTGGACCGGGACAGTGAACACTGAAGCTTTCTTT. Translating it yields CASSWTGTVNTEAFF. Variable domain in full (rest from reference TRBV5-1 and TRBJ1-1): KAGVTQTPRYLIKTRGQQVTLSCSPISGHRSVSWYQQTPGQGLQFLFEYFSETQRNKGNFPGRFSGRQFSNSRSEMNVSTLELGDSALYLCASSWTGTVNTEAFFGQGTRLTVV.

At least ten counts were recorded for this clonotype. This chain uses TRBV7-2 with TRBJ2-7; 7 bases line up with TRBD2. The germline CDR1 and CDR2 sequences are SGHTA and FQGNSA. This CDR3 region has 15 residues. J was trimmed by 4 bases and V by 2 bases; bases with no gene match: 8. This CDR3 is CASSLSGEGLYEQYF. CDR3 nucleotide sequence: TGTGCCAGCAGCTTATCGGGGGAGGGCCTTTACGAGCAGTACTTC.

The rearrangement links TRBV12-3 or TRBV12-4 to TRBJ2-7; 7 positions match TRBD2. V was clipped by 6 bases and J by 4 bases; unmatched bases: 12. CDR3 size: 15 residues. The CDR3 DNA reads TGTGCCAGCAGCACACATCACCTAGCGGCATACGAGCAGTACTTC. Translated: CASSTHHLAAYEQYF.

This clonotype was counted many times. The chain links TRBV9 to TRBJ2-3; D perhaps matches TRBD2 (6 bases). This CDR3 contains 15 residues. Trimming removed 2 bases from V and 6 bases from J, with 16 bases in between. Germline V gene data show CDR1 as SGDLS and CDR2 as YYNGEE. The CDR3 loop reads CASSVGSLGVDTQYF. The CDR3 DNA sequence: TGTGCCAGCAGCGTCGGGAGTCTGGGGGTGGATACGCAGTATTTT. The entire variable domain, with the rest obtained from reference TRBV9 and TRBJ2-3, is as follows: DSGVTQTPKHLITATGQRVTLRCSPRSGDLSVYWYQQSLDQGLQFLIQYYNGEERAKGNILERFSAQQFPDLHSELNLSSLELGDSALYFCASSVGSLGVDTQYFGPGTRLTVL.

This clonotype was recorded a few times. The V call is TRBV28, the J call TRBJ2-7; D possibly uses TRBD1 or TRBD2 (6 bases each). The V gene's germline CDR1 is MDHEN and CDR2 SYDVKM. The CDR3 totals 12 residues. V was clipped by 5 bases and J by 7 bases, with 12 bases between them. CDR3 bases: TGTGCCAGCAGTCCTAGGGGGGTAGAGCAGTACTTC. Amino acid sequence: CASSPRGVEQYF.

This clonotype was seen many times. The chain combines TRBV6-5 with TRBJ2-7; D uncertain. Deletions cut 7 bases from V and 3 bases from J, with 13 bases between. The length of the CDR3 is 13 residues. Germline CDR1 reads MNHEY; CDR2 reads SVGAGI. CDR3 DNA: TGTGCCAGCAAAGTCCGGGTCGGCTACGAGCAGTACTTC. Protein product: CASKVRVGYEQYF.

There are a few counts of this clonotype. V and J are TRBV12-3 or TRBV12-4 and TRBJ1-2, with 9 bases lining up with TRBD1. The CDR3 contains 13 residues. After removal of 2 bases from V and 10 bases from J, the junction contained 5 bases not matched to a gene. CDR3 sequence reads: CASSLSGTGPYTF. The CDR3 nucleotides read TGTGCCAGCAGTTTATCCGGGACAGGGCCCTACACCTTC.

This clonotype was observed at least ten times. The J gene is TRBJ2-1, the V gene TRBV24-1; 12 positions agree with TRBD2. J was trimmed by 5 bases and V by 9 bases; bases with no gene match: 7. There are 15 residues in the CDR3. The V gene's germline CDR1 is KGHDR and CDR2 SFDVKD. The CDR3 is CATRGLAGTHNEQFF. The CDR3 bases are TGTGCCACCCGAGGACTAGCGGGAACCCACAATGAGCAGTTCTTC.

J is TRBJ2-7 and V is TRBV28; D possibly corresponds to TRBD1 (5 bases). This CDR3 spans 14 amino acids. Germline CDR1 reads MDHEN; CDR2 reads SYDVKM. Trimming removed 2 bases at V and 4 bases at J, with 12 bases between. The CDR3 DNA sequence: TGTGCCAGCAGTTTAGTAGGGGATTTTTACGAGCAGTACTTC. Translation gives CASSLVGDFYEQYF.